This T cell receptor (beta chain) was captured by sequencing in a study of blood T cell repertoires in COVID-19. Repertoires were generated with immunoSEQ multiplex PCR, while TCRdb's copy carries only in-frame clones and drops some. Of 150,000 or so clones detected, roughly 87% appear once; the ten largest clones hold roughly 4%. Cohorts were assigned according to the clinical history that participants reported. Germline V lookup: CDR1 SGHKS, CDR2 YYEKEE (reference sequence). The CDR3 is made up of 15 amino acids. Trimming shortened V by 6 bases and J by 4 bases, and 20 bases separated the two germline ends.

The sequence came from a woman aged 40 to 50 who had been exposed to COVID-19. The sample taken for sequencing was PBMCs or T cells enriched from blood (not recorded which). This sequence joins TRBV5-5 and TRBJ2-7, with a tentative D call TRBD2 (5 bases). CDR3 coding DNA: TGTGCCAGCAACCTACACACCGACCGGGAATACGAGCAGTACTTC. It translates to CASNLHTDREYEQYF.